This T cell receptor beta chain was captured in a study of shared clonotypes between healthy human individuals. General study findings and limits: Between a handful of donors, naive CD4 clonotypes were shared at a level of around 4.8%.

Libraries were prepared by immunoSEQ multiplex PCR; TCRdb keeps only in-frame clonotypes and omits some of them. The sample shows about 1.1 million clones, roughly 80% of them seen only once. With respect to this clone: The antigen remains undetermined.

V lost 3 bases and J lost 0; bases outside the gene matches: 9. Germline V gene lookup returns CDR1 SGDLS and CDR2 YYNGEE. This CDR3 contains 16 residues. The rearrangement uses TRBV9 and TRBJ2-7, with 7 bases that match TRBD1. This receptor was identified in a man between 18 and 29 years old in good health. Some clones in this sample may be carry-over from other donors' samples. The specimen was memory CD4+ T cells from PBMCs. The subset was: CD45RA-negative fraction. The CDR3 DNA reads TGTGCCAGCAGCGCGGCACCCGGGACAGCCTCCTACGAGCAGTACTTC. Translated: CASSAAPGTASYEQYF.